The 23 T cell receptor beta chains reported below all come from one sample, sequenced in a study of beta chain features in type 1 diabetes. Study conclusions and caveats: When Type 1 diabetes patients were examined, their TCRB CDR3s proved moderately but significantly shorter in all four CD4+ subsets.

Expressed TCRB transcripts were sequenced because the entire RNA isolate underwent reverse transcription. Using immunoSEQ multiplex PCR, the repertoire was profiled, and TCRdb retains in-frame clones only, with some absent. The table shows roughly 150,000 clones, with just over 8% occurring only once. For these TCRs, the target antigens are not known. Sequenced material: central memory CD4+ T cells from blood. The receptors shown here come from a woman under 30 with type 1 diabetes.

CDR3 DNA: TGTGCCAGCAGTTTATCGAGGCTAGCGGGGTACGAGCAGTACTTC. Its translation is CASSLSRLAGYEQYF. V usage is TRBV27 and J usage is TRBJ2-7; 9 bases fit TRBD2. This CDR3 contains 15 residues. The germline CDR1 and CDR2 sequences are MNHEY and SMNVEV (reference sequence). Germline trimming cut 0 bases from V and 4 bases from J; bases unmatched to any gene: 4.

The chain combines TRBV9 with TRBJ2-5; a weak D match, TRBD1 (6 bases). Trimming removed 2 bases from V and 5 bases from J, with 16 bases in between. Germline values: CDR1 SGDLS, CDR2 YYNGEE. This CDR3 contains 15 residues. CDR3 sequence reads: CASSVAPGAGETQYF. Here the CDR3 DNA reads TGTGCCAGCAGCGTCGCCCCAGGGGCGGGCGAGACCCAGTACTTC.

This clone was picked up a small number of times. The CDR3 is CASSYGGMAKNEQFF. Here the CDR3 DNA reads TGTGCCAGCAGTTACGGCGGGATGGCTAAGAATGAGCAGTTCTTC. The rearrangement links TRBV6-5 to TRBJ2-1, with a tentative D call TRBD2 (6 bases). Per germline, CDR1 MNHEY and CDR2 SVGAGI. V lost 2 bases to trimming and J lost 7 bases, with 15 bases between them. The CDR3 runs 15 residues.

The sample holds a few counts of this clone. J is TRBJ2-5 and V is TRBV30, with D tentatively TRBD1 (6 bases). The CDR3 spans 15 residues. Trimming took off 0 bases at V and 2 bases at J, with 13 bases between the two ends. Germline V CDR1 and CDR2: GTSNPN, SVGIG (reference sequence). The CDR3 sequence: CAWSVLRDTQETQYF. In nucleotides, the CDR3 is TGTGCCTGGAGTGTACTAAGGGACACTCAAGAGACCCAGTACTTC.

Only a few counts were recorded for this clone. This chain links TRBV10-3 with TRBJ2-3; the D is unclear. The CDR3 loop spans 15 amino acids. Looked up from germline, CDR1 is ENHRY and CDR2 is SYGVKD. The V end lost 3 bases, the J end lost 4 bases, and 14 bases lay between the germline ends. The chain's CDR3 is CAISDHQREADTQYF. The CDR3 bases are TGTGCCATCAGTGACCACCAAAGAGAGGCAGATACGCAGTATTTT.

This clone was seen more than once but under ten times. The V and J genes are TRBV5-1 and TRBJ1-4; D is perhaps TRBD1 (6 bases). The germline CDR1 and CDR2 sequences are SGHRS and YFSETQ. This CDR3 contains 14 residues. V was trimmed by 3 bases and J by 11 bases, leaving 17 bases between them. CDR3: CASSSGTTGMKLFF. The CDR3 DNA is TGCGCCAGCAGCTCGGGAACCACAGGGATGAAACTGTTTTTT.

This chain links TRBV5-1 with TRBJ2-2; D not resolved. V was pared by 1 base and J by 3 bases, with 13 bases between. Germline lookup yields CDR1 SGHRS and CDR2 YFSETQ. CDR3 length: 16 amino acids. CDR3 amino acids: CASSLRQVGDTGELFF. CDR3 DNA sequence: TGCGCCAGCAGCTTGCGGCAGGTTGGTGACACCGGGGAGCTGTTTTTT.

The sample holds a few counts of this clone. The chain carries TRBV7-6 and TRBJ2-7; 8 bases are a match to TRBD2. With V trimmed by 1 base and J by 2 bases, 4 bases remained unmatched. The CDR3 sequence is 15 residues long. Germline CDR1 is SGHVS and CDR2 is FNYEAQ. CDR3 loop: CASSLVAAGAYEQYF. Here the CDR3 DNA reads TGTGCCAGCAGCTTAGTGGCAGCGGGAGCCTACGAGCAGTACTTC.

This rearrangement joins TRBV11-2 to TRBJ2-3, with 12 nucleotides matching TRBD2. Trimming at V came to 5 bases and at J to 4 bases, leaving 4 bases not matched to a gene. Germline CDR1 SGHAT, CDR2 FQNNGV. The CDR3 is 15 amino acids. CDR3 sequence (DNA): TGTGCCAGCAGCCTGCGACTAGCGGGGGCAGATACGCAGTATTTT. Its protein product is CASSLRLAGADTQYF.

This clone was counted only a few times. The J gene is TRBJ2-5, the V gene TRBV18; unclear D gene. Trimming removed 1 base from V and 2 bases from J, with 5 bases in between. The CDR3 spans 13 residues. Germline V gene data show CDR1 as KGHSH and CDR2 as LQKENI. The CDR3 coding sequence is TGTGCCAGCTCACCACGGCTGCAAGAGACCCAGTACTTC. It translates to CASSPRLQETQYF.

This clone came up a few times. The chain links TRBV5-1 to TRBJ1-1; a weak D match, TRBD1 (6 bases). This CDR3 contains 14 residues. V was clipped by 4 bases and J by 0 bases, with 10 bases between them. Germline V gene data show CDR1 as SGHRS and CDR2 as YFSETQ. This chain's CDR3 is CASSTGMVNTEAFF. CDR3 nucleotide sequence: TGCGCCAGCAGCACAGGGATGGTGAACACTGAAGCTTTCTTT.

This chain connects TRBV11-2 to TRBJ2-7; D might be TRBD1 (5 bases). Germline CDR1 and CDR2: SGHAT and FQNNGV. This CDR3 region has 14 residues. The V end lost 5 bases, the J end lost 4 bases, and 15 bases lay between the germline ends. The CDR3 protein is CASSQNKGQYEQYF. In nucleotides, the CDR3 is TGTGCCAGCAGCCAAAACAAGGGGCAGTACGAGCAGTACTTC. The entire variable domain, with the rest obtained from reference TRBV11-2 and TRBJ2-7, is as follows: EAGVAQSPRYKIIEKRQSVAFWCNPISGHATLYWYQQILGQGPKLLIQFQNNGVVDDSQLPKDRFSAERLKGVDSTLKIQPAKLEDSAVYLCASSQNKGQYEQYFGPGTRLTVT.

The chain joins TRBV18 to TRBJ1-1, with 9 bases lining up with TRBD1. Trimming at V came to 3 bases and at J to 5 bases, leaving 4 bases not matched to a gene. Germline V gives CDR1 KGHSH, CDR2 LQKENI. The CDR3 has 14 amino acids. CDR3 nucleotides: TGTGCCAGCTCACCCGGGGGACAGGGAACTGAAGCTTTCTTT. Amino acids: CASSPGGQGTEAFF.

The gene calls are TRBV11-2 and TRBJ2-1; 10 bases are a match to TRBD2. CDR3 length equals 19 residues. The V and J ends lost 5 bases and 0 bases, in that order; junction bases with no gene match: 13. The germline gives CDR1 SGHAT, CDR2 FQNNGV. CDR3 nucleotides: TGTGCCAGCAGCCCCCCTATGATAGCGGGGGGTCCCTCCTACAATGAGCAGTTCTTC. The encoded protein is CASSPPMIAGGPSYNEQFF.

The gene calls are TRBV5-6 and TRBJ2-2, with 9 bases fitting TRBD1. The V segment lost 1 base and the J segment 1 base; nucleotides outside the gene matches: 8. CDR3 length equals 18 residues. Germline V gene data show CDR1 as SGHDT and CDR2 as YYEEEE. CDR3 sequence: CASSLRPGQGLNTGELFF. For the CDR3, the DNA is TGTGCCAGCAGCTTGAGACCGGGACAGGGATTGAACACCGGGGAGCTGTTTTTT.

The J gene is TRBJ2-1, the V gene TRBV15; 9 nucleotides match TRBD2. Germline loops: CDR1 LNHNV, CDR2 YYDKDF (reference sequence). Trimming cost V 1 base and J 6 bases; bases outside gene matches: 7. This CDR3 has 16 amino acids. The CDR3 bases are TGTGCCACCAGCAGAGCTAGCGGGGAGCCGGGCAATGAGCAGTTCTTC. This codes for CATSRASGEPGNEQFF. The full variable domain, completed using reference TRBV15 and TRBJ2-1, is DAMVIQNPRYQVTQFGKPVTLSCSQTLNHNVMYWYQQKSSQAPKLLFHYYDKDFNNEADTPDNFQSRRPNTSFCFLDIRSPGLGDTAMYLCATSRASGEPGNEQFFGPGTRLTVL.

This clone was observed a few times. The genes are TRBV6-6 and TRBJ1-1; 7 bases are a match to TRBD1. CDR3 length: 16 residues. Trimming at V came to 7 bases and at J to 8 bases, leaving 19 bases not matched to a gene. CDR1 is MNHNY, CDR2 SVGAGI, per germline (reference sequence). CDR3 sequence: CASILSPRTGTSEAFF. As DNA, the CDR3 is TGTGCCAGCATCCTCTCTCCGCGGACAGGAACGTCAGAAGCTTTCTTT.

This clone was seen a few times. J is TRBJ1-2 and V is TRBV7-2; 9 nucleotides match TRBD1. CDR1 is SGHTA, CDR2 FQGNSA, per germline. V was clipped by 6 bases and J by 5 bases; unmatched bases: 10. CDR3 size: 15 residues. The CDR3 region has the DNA TGTGCCAGCAGTCCGACATCAGGACAGGGGTATGGCTACACCTTC. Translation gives CASSPTSGQGYGYTF.

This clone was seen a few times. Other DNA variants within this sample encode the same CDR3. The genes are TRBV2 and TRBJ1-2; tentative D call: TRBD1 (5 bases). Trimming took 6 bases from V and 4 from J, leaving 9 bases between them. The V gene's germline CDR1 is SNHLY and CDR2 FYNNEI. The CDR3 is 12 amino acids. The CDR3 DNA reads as TGTGCCAGCAGACAGGTACTCTATGGCTACACCTTC. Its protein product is CASRQVLYGYTF. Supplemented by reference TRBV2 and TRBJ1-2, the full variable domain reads EPEVTQTPSHQVTQMGQEVILRCVPISNHLYFYWYRQILGQKVEFLVSFYNNEISEKSEIFDDQFSVERPDGSNFTLKIRSTKLEDSAMYFCASRQVLYGYTFGSGTRLTVV.

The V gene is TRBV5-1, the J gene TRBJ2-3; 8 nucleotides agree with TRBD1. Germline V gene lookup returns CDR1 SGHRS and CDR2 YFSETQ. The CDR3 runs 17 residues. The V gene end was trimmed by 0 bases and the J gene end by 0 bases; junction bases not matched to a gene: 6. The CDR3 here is CASSLARQGPSTDTQYF. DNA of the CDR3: TGCGCCAGCAGCTTGGCCAGACAGGGGCCAAGCACAGATACGCAGTATTTT.

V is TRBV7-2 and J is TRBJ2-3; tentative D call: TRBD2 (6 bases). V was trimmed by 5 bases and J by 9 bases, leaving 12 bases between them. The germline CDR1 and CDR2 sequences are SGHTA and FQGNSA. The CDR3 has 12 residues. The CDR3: CASSPLGGTQYF. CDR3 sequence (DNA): TGTGCCAGCAGCCCCCTTGGGGGGACGCAGTATTTT.

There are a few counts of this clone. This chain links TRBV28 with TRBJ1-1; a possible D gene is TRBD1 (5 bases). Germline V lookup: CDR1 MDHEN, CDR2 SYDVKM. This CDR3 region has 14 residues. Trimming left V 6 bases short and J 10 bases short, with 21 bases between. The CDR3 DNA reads TGTGCCAGCAGCGGTCCCCGACCCCGCCAGGGAGCTTTCTTT. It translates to CASSGPRPRQGAFF.

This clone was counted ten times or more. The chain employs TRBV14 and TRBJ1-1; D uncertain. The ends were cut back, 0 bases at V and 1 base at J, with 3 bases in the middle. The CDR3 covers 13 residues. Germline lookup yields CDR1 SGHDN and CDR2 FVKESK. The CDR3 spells CASSQDRNTEAFF. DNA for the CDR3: TGTGCCAGCAGCCAAGACAGGAACACTGAAGCTTTCTTT.